This T cell receptor (beta chain) is drawn from a study of T cells in tuberculosis (dated by TCRdb to 2017 to 2018). Looking at the study overall: To characterize T cells specific for the mycobacterial lipid antigen glucose monomycolate (GMM), the study used CD1B tetramers together with high-throughput TCR immunosequencing. The full study reports these points: The stringent sort gate may have missed T cells binding the CD1B-GMM tetramer with low affinity.

PBMC were thawed, rested overnight, stained with GMM-loaded CD1B tetramer, a Live/Dead dye and anti-CD3, and then sorted on a FACS Aria II. CD1B tetramers were loaded with C32 glucose monomycolate purified from Rhodococcus equi. Before cryopreservation, the PBMC used for tetramer sorting had been depleted of CD14-expressing monocytes as part of a separate study. Approximately 96,000 tetramer-negative cells were sorted from each donor and analyzed alongside the tetramer-positive cells. Antigen-specific T cells were sorted from several healthy South African adults using GMM-loaded CD1B tetramers. Notes on this clone: No much larger clone is present one base from it, and per-base qualities are unavailable.

Because TCR-alpha and TCR-beta chains were sequenced unpaired, no information on chain pairing was available. TCR libraries were generated with the immunoSEQ multiplex PCR assay, using TCR-beta and/or TCR-alpha/delta assays for each sample. The amplified TCR libraries were sequenced on the Illumina high-throughput platform. Per the authors' processing: Clustering and dimensionality reduction were performed using pairwise TCRdist distances among GMM-specific receptors from ex vivo sorted or in vitro expanded T cells. Sequence motifs defined by gene usage and CDR3 content were checked for enrichment by comparing tetramer-positive and tetramer-negative populations. In its TCRdb copy, this immuneACCESS table keeps in-frame sequences only and misses some clones. Where compared with another copy, unresolved V genes explain less than half of these, and the others have no known cause. The V and J calls and clone size are taken from that table; D and trimming were inferred from the DNA. For this sample there are 55,000 to 70,000 clones; around 81% appear just once. The ten largest account for 9.5% to 15% of the sample.

Including cysteine and phenylalanine, the CDR3 has 13 amino acids. The CDR3 DNA has 39 bases and is translated from base 1. Per the germline V gene (reference sequence), SEHNR is the CDR1 and FQNEAQ is the CDR2. V is reduced by 1 base and J by 6 bases, leaving a spacing of 9 bases between them. The sequence came from an adult woman with latent tuberculosis. Sequenced input: CD1b-GMM tetramer-negative cells sorted from PBMCs. The sample's cell subset or site, from its label and the paper: T cells not binding CD1B-GMM tetramer, sorted from same donor. The chain links TRBV7-9 with TRBJ1-2; 5 matching bases give a weak D call of TRBD1. The CDR3 here reads CASSLVQANGYTF. The DNA sequence reads TGTGCCAGCAGCTTAGTACAGGCAAATGGCTACACCTTC.